A single sample is the source of the 2 T cell receptor beta chains below, sequenced in a study of identical twins. Each CDR3 protein is one row after TCRdb ran MiXCR on the 5' RACE reads. The table shows some 240,000 distinct CDR3 sequences, with roughly 8% occurring only once. The same data also contributed to another study, on yellow fever vaccine responses in identical twins.

The material sequenced was CD8+ T cells sorted from blood. The source of these receptors is a woman aged 18 to 35 in good health.

This clonotype was seen repeatedly, ten times or more. This chain links TRBV10-2 with TRBJ2-2; D is ambiguous. The germline V gene encodes CDR1 WSHSY and CDR2 SAAADI. The CDR3 spans 11 residues. The V end lost 3 bases, the J end lost 7 bases, and 3 bases lay between the germline ends. The CDR3 nucleotides are TGCGCCAGCAGTGAATACGGGGAGCTGTTTTTT. This codes for CASSEYGELFF.

This clonotype showed up just a few times. The CDR3, as DNA: TGTGCCAGCAGTTGGACAGGATCCACCGGGGAGCTGTTTTTT. Translation: CASSWTGSTGELFF. V gene TRBV27 combines with J gene TRBJ2-2, with 7 bases aligning to TRBD1. V was clipped by 4 bases and J by 4 bases; unmatched bases: 3. Germline loops: CDR1 MNHEY, CDR2 SMNVEV (reference sequence). The CDR3 extends over 14 amino acids.